The 32 T cell receptor beta chains reported below all come from one sample, sequenced in a study of cytomegalovirus exposure and HLA in healthy donors. The study ran its PCR with 60 Vbeta and 13 Jbeta primers. Here immunoSEQ multiplex PCR was the method, and the copy in TCRdb shows in-frame clones only, minus some. The repertoire consists of 120,000 to 150,000 clones, with about a tenth occurring once and the leading ten covering 1.8%. What was sequenced was PBMCs. The receptors shown here come from a male donor in good health and CMV-seronegative.

This rearrangement joins TRBV7-2 to TRBJ1-2; the D gene is possibly TRBD1 (5 bases). The CDR3 spans 16 residues. Trimming took off 1 base at V and 1 base at J, with 13 bases between the two ends. Germline loops: CDR1 SGHTA, CDR2 FQGNSA. CDR3 sequence (DNA): TGTGCCAGCAGCTTAGATTCGCAGGGTATTAACTATGGCTACACCTTC. Protein: CASSLDSQGINYGYTF.

CDR3 in amino acids: CASSGARQGQSSPLHF. CDR3 DNA sequence: TGTGCCAGCAGCGGAGCGCGACAGGGTCAAAGTTCACCCCTCCACTTT. The chain combines TRBV9 with TRBJ1-6; 7 positions match TRBD1. Losses at the gene ends were 3 bases for V and 9 bases for J; bases not matched to a gene: 12. The germline V gene encodes CDR1 SGDLS and CDR2 YYNGEE. This CDR3 contains 16 residues.

V usage is TRBV7-3 and J usage is TRBJ2-3; D is possibly TRBD1 (6 bases). This CDR3 is built from 15 residues. Germline V gene lookup returns CDR1 SGHTA and CDR2 FQGTGA. The germline V and J ends were trimmed by 2 bases and 5 bases, with 14 bases remaining between them. CDR3 bases: TGTGCCAGCAGCTTATCGCCAGGGGTTGGAGATACGCAGTATTTT. Translation: CASSLSPGVGDTQYF.

This clone was picked up a small number of times. CDR3: CASSQELEIAQNEQFF. The CDR3 DNA reads TGCGCCAGCAGCCAAGAGTTAGAGATAGCGCAGAATGAGCAGTTCTTC. The rearrangement links TRBV4-3 to TRBJ2-1, with a weak D call TRBD2 (5 bases). Germline V CDR1 and CDR2: LGHNA, YSLEER. The CDR3 is 16 residues long. V shed 0 bases and J shed 7 bases, with 16 bases lying between them.

This clone was counted only a few times. V gene TRBV5-6 combines with J gene TRBJ1-1; possible D gene TRBD1, 6 bases. CDR1 and CDR2 from the germline V gene are SGHDT and YYEEEE. Trimming took 0 bases from V and 6 from J, leaving 12 bases between them. The CDR3 has 14 amino acids. The CDR3 spells CASSLDITGPEAFF. For the CDR3, the DNA is TGTGCCAGCAGCTTGGACATCACAGGGCCTGAAGCTTTCTTT.

Only a few counts were recorded for this clone. The chain joins TRBV27 to TRBJ2-7; the D gene is possibly TRBD2 (5 bases). Per germline, CDR1 MNHEY and CDR2 SMNVEV (reference sequence). V was cut by 0 bases and J by 3 bases, with 15 bases left in between. CDR3 size: 16 residues. In nucleotides, the CDR3 is TGTGCCAGCAGTTTATCGGGGATCGGGGTAATCTACGAGCAGTACTTC. Residues: CASSLSGIGVIYEQYF.

In its sample, this clone was seen a few times. The chain carries TRBV19 and TRBJ2-7, with D perhaps TRBD2 (6 bases). The CDR3 has 14 residues. CDR1 and CDR2 from the germline V gene are LNHDA and SQIVND (reference sequence). Trimming cost V 5 bases and J 2 bases, with 13 bases left between them. This CDR3 is CASSPRAGTYEQYF. The CDR3 DNA reads as TGTGCCAGTAGTCCCCGGGCGGGAACCTACGAGCAGTACTTC.

This clone was counted at least ten times. V gene TRBV6-5 combines with J gene TRBJ2-6; no clear D. Germline-derived CDR1 and CDR2 are MNHEY and SVGAGI. Trimming removed 6 bases from V and 4 bases from J, with 13 bases in between. This CDR3 region has 15 residues. The CDR3 region has the DNA TGTGCCAGCAGCTTCGCGGAGACCGGGGCCAACGTCCTGACTTTC. This gives the protein CASSFAETGANVLTF.

The V and J genes are TRBV5-4 and TRBJ2-1; D possibly corresponds to TRBD2 (6 bases). The CDR3 spans 17 residues. CDR1 is SGHNT and CDR2 is YYREEE in the germline V gene (reference sequence). With 3 bases removed from V and 2 bases from J, the gap between germline ends came to 18 bases. The CDR3 loop reads CASSWGSGVGTYNEQFF. Written as DNA, the CDR3 is TGTGCCAGCAGCTGGGGTTCGGGGGTAGGCACCTACAATGAGCAGTTCTTC.

J is TRBJ1-1 and V is TRBV4-1, with 9 bases that match TRBD1. Unmatched junction bases numbered 6, after V lost 1 base and J lost 6 bases. Germline V gene lookup returns CDR1 MGHRA and CDR2 YSYEKL. The CDR3 runs to 15 residues. This CDR3 reads CASSQGDRDIPEAFF. The CDR3 DNA is TGCGCCAGCAGCCAAGGGGACAGGGATATTCCTGAAGCTTTCTTT.

This clone was observed a few times. The chain employs TRBV7-8 and TRBJ1-4, with 7 bases aligning to TRBD1. CDR1 is SGHVS and CDR2 is FQNEAQ in the germline V gene. This CDR3 spans 14 amino acids. Losses at the gene ends were 6 bases for V and 2 bases for J; bases not matched to a gene: 3. The CDR3 DNA sequence: TGTGCCAGCAGTGACAGGGTTACTAATGAAAAACTGTTTTTT. Its translation: CASSDRVTNEKLFF.

This chain uses TRBV20-1 with TRBJ1-3; tentatively, D is TRBD1 (5 bases). The CDR3 consists of 11 residues. Per the germline V gene, CDR1 is DFQATT and CDR2 is SNEGSKA (reference sequence). The V gene lost 5 bases and the J gene lost 4 bases, with 6 bases spanning the gap. CDR3 loop: CSAPGGNTIYF. The CDR3 region has the DNA TGCAGTGCTCCAGGGGGAAACACCATATATTTT.

The chain has TRBV20-1 and TRBJ1-1; unclear D gene. The CDR3 covers 10 residues. V dropped 5 bases and J dropped 7 bases, with 8 bases sitting between them. Germline CDR1 DFQATT, CDR2 SNEGSKA (reference sequence). The DNA for the CDR3 is TGCAGTGCTTCCCGAGGTGAAGCTTTCTTT. It is translated as CSASRGEAFF.

This clone appeared a few times. The J gene is TRBJ2-7, the V gene TRBV10-2; 7 bases are a match to TRBD1. The V and J ends lost 1 base and 2 bases, in that order; junction bases with no gene match: 8. CDR3 length: 16 amino acids. Germline values: CDR1 WSHSY, CDR2 SAAADI. The DNA of the CDR3 is TGCGCCAGCAGTGAGTTCTTTGACAGGGCTACCTACGAGCAGTACTTC. Translating gives CASSEFFDRATYEQYF.

This chain links TRBV28 with TRBJ2-7, with D tentatively TRBD2 (5 bases). The CDR3 contains 13 residues. V was shortened by 11 bases and J by 3 bases, with 17 bases between the two germline ends. Germline V gene data show CDR1 as MDHEN and CDR2 as SYDVKM. The CDR3 here is CASERTHSYEQYF. In DNA form, the CDR3 reads TGTGCCTCAGAGCGGACGCACAGCTACGAGCAGTACTTC.

The sample holds a few counts of this clone. This sample includes further DNA sequences coding for the same CDR3. The chain couples TRBV4-2 to TRBJ2-3, with no clear D. This CDR3 has 14 residues. Germline V CDR1 and CDR2: LGHNA, YNFKEQ. V was shortened by 1 base and J by 3 bases, with 8 bases between the two germline ends. CDR3 nucleotide sequence: TGTGCCAGCAGCCAAGGGGCTGGGACAGATACGCAGTATTTT. Translation: CASSQGAGTDTQYF.

The J gene is TRBJ2-7, the V gene TRBV5-6; 7 bases are shared with TRBD2. This CDR3 is 13 amino acids long. The V and J ends lost 6 bases and 2 bases, in that order; junction bases with no gene match: 5. Germline loops: CDR1 SGHDT, CDR2 YYEEEE. CDR3 nucleotide sequence: TGTGCCAGCACCCCCGCGGGAGCCTACGAGCAGTACTTC. Translation gives CASTPAGAYEQYF.

The CDR3 DNA sequence: TGTGCCATCAGTGAGTCGAGACAGCCCTCTGGAAACACCATATATTTT. Protein: CAISESRQPSGNTIYF. This chain links TRBV10-3 with TRBJ1-3; D may be TRBD1 (5 bases). The CDR3 spans 16 residues. Looked up from germline, CDR1 is ENHRY and CDR2 is SYGVKD. V gave up 0 bases and J gave up 0 bases, with 9 bases separating them.

J is TRBJ2-3 and V is TRBV7-3; 7 bases fit TRBD1. The CDR3 totals 16 residues. Trimming at V came to 1 base and at J to 0 bases, leaving 4 bases not matched to a gene. Germline lookup yields CDR1 SGHTA and CDR2 FQGTGA. CDR3 nucleotides: TGTGCCAGCAGCTTAATAAGGGGGCAAAGCACAGATACGCAGTATTTT. As protein: CASSLIRGQSTDTQYF.

There are a few counts of this clone. This chain links TRBV5-1 with TRBJ1-1, with D tentatively TRBD1 (6 bases). This CDR3 has 18 amino acids. Trimming cost V 0 bases and J 2 bases, with 20 bases left between them. CDR1 and CDR2 (germline): SGHRS, YFSETQ. The CDR3 here is CASSLGQALGLLNTEAFF. Written as DNA, the CDR3 is TGCGCCAGCAGCTTGGGACAGGCTCTTGGCCTCCTCAACACTGAAGCTTTCTTT.

This clone showed up just a few times. The rearrangement links TRBV27 to TRBJ2-2; D gene uncertain. Trimming stripped 4 bases from V and 0 bases from J, with 12 bases between. Germline V gene data show CDR1 as MNHEY and CDR2 as SMNVEV (reference sequence). This CDR3 spans 16 amino acids. The CDR3 here is CASSSKLGPNTGELFF. The CDR3 region has the DNA TGTGCCAGCAGTTCCAAGTTGGGCCCGAACACCGGGGAGCTGTTTTTT.

Only a few counts were recorded for this clone. V is TRBV6-1 and J is TRBJ1-1; 7 nucleotides agree with TRBD1. Trimming took 4 bases from V and 4 from J; bases not matched to a gene: 12. The CDR3 extends over 16 amino acids. CDR1 and CDR2 from the germline V gene are MNHNS and SASEGT. CDR3 bases: TGTGCCAGCAGTGCCGGTAGACAGGGAGGTATCACTGAAGCTTTCTTT. It is translated as CASSAGRQGGITEAFF.

This clone was detected a few times. This rearrangement joins TRBV7-9 to TRBJ1-3; D gene ambiguous. Germline V gene data show CDR1 as SEHNR and CDR2 as FQNEAQ (reference sequence). CDR3 length: 15 residues. The ends were cut back, 5 bases at V and 0 bases at J, with 11 bases in the middle. This chain's CDR3 is CASSPPTVSGNTIYF. The CDR3 DNA sequence: TGTGCCAGCAGCCCGCCGACTGTCTCTGGAAACACCATATATTTT.

This chain connects TRBV2 to TRBJ2-7, with D unclear. V was trimmed by 6 bases and J by 4 bases, leaving 7 bases between them. Germline loops: CDR1 SNHLY, CDR2 FYNNEI. The CDR3 consists of 11 residues. CDR3 sequence (DNA): TGTGCCAGCAGGTTCATTTACGAGCAGTACTTC. Encoded protein: CASRFIYEQYF.

The rearrangement links TRBV15 to TRBJ2-5; D not resolved. The CDR3 extends over 13 amino acids. V lost 1 base and J 4 bases, leaving 7 bases between the germline ends. Germline V CDR1 and CDR2: LNHNV, YYDKDF (reference sequence). CDR3 in DNA: TGTGCCACCAGCAGAGGACTTGCAGAGACCCAGTACTTC. It specifies CATSRGLAETQYF.

This clone appeared a few times. The chain carries TRBV9 and TRBJ2-1; 14 bases are a match to TRBD2. With V trimmed by 3 bases and J by 9 bases, 11 bases remained unmatched. Germline CDR1 SGDLS, CDR2 YYNGEE. The CDR3 covers 17 residues. CDR3 coding DNA: TGTGCCAGCAGCGAGTCCTTTGGGACTAGCGGGAGTGGTGAGCAGTTCTTC. Translating gives CASSESFGTSGSGEQFF.

Only a few counts were recorded for this clone. The CDR3 spells CASSPSSGGYEQYF. In DNA, the CDR3 is TGTGCCAGCTCACCTTCTAGCGGGGGGTACGAGCAGTACTTC. The chain uses TRBV18 and TRBJ2-7; TRBD2 matches at 11 bases. Germline CDR1 reads KGHSH; CDR2 reads LQKENI. CDR3 length: 14 amino acids. V was clipped by 3 bases and J by 4 bases; unmatched bases: 2.

This clone has a handful of counts. The chain employs TRBV28 and TRBJ1-2; D uncertain. The CDR3 is made up of 14 amino acids. Germline-derived CDR1 and CDR2 are MDHEN and SYDVKM. The V and J ends lost 4 bases and 3 bases respectively, with 12 bases between them. CDR3 coding DNA: TGTGCCAGCAGTTCCTACGGCCGGGACTATGGCTACACCTTC. Protein: CASSSYGRDYGYTF.

The chain uses TRBV15 and TRBJ2-5; D is undetermined. The germline CDR1 and CDR2 sequences are LNHNV and YYDKDF (reference sequence). The CDR3 runs to 14 residues. V shed 0 bases and J shed 2 bases, with 7 bases lying between them. The CDR3 nucleotides read TGTGCCACCAGCAGAGATATAGAGCAAGAGACCCAGTACTTC. Translating gives CATSRDIEQETQYF.

This clone has only a few counts. The gene calls are TRBV7-3 and TRBJ2-2; TRBD1 agrees at 9 bases. The CDR3 consists of 15 residues. The V segment lost 5 bases and the J segment 3 bases; nucleotides outside the gene matches: 4. In germline, CDR1 is SGHTA, CDR2 FQGTGA. The CDR3 nucleotides are TGTGCCAGCAGCCTCGGGACAGGGCACACCGGGGAGCTGTTTTTT. As protein: CASSLGTGHTGELFF.

The chain is built from TRBV5-1 and TRBJ1-1; D is uncertain. Trimming took off 2 bases at V and 4 bases at J, with 12 bases between the two ends. The germline CDR1 and CDR2 sequences are SGHRS and YFSETQ. The CDR3 length is 14 residues. Here the CDR3 DNA reads TGCGCCAGCAGCTTACCGGACGAGGGCACTGAAGCTTTCTTT. Translation gives CASSLPDEGTEAFF.

The chain combines TRBV7-9 with TRBJ2-3; 13 bases map to TRBD2. Germline assignment: CDR1 SEHNR and CDR2 FQNEAQ (reference sequence). V lost 6 bases to trimming and J lost 1 base; unmatched junction nucleotides: 4. The CDR3 has 16 amino acids. In DNA form, the CDR3 reads TGTGCCAGCAGACCCGGGACTAGCGGGGGCACAGATACGCAGTATTTT. Protein: CASRPGTSGGTDTQYF.